What follows are 13 T cell receptor beta chains derived from one specimen sequenced in a study of lymphopenia after photon versus proton radiotherapy. This table comes from immunoSEQ multiplex PCR, and its TCRdb copy is limited to in-frame clones, with some not included. The repertoire holds roughly 25,000 clones, with roughly 85% as singletons. This specimen consisted of peripheral blood, obtained from a patient treated with photon-based radiotherapy. The origin of the receptors is a man aged 25 to 40 with gastric cancer.

The V call is TRBV10-1, the J call TRBJ2-4, with D perhaps TRBD2 (5 bases). The germline CDR1 and CDR2 sequences are WNHNN and SYGVQD (reference sequence). This CDR3 is 14 amino acids long. V shed 3 bases and J shed 0 bases, with 6 bases lying between them. The CDR3 DNA reads TGCGCCAGCAGTGAAGAGGGAGCCAAAAACATTCAGTACTTC. It yields the protein CASSEEGAKNIQYF.

The count of this clone is one. The chain has TRBV10-3 and TRBJ2-7; 15 bases map to TRBD2. The length of the CDR3 is 14 residues. CDR1 and CDR2 from the germline V gene are ENHRY and SYGVKD. V lost 10 bases, J lost 7 bases, and 8 bases stayed unmatched. The DNA for the CDR3 is TGTGCCACCAGGTCCGGGACTAGCGGGGGGGAGCAGTACTTC. Its protein product is CATRSGTSGGEQYF.

V usage is TRBV14 and J usage is TRBJ1-2; 8 bases fit TRBD1. This CDR3 region has 15 residues. V was clipped by 4 bases and J by 1 base; unmatched bases: 5. The germline V gene has CDR1 SGHDN and CDR2 FVKESK. For the CDR3, the DNA is TGTGCCAGCAGCCCCAGACAGGGGAATAACTATGGCTACACCTTC. Translated: CASSPRQGNNYGYTF.

The chain links TRBV15 to TRBJ2-1; possible D gene TRBD2, 6 bases. The CDR3 sequence is 15 residues long. Germline V lookup: CDR1 LNHNV, CDR2 YYDKDF (reference sequence). Trimming removed 5 bases from V and 3 bases from J, with 14 bases in between. CDR3 in DNA: TGTGCCACCAGCCCGAGGGACTTTAACTACAATGAGCAGTTCTTC. The encoded protein is CATSPRDFNYNEQFF.

The chain couples TRBV19 to TRBJ2-3, with D tentatively TRBD1 or TRBD2 (5 bases each). Trimming stripped 4 bases from V and 4 bases from J, with 12 bases between. Germline V gene lookup returns CDR1 LNHDA and CDR2 SQIVND (reference sequence). The CDR3 is made up of 14 amino acids. This CDR3 is CASSRGIRPDTQYF. The CDR3 bases are TGTGCCAGTAGTAGGGGGATTCGGCCAGATACGCAGTATTTT.

This clone has just one count. This sequence joins TRBV28 and TRBJ1-1; a weak D match, TRBD1 (6 bases). The germline CDR1 and CDR2 sequences are MDHEN and SYDVKM. Deletions cut 6 bases from V and 2 bases from J, with 13 bases between. This CDR3 is built from 14 residues. CDR3 nucleotide sequence: TGTGCCAGCAGGGGAGGGGGGAAAAACACTGAAGCTTTCTTT. It translates to CASRGGGKNTEAFF.

The chain joins TRBV28 to TRBJ2-6, with D maybe TRBD1 (5 bases). Germline V CDR1 and CDR2: MDHEN, SYDVKM. CDR3 length equals 18 residues. Trimming removed 6 bases at V and 0 bases at J, with 18 bases between. The chain's CDR3 is CASRLQGGRYSGANVLTF. CDR3 sequence (DNA): TGTGCCAGCAGGCTGCAGGGTGGGCGCTACTCTGGGGCCAACGTCCTGACTTTC.

The chain couples TRBV9 to TRBJ2-7, with 14 bases identical to TRBD2. The CDR3 is 15 residues long. V gave up 3 bases and J gave up 4 bases; unmatched junction bases: 3. Germline V gene sequence: CDR1 SGDLS, CDR2 YYNGEE. The CDR3, as DNA: TGTGCCAGCAGCGCGGGGACTAGCGGGGGTTACGAGCAGTACTTC. Amino acids: CASSAGTSGGYEQYF.

The V gene is TRBV7-8, the J gene TRBJ2-1, with D perhaps TRBD2 (7 bases). Germline CDR1 and CDR2: SGHVS and FQNEAQ. Trimming stripped 1 base from V and 1 base from J, with 14 bases between. This CDR3 is built from 17 residues. The CDR3 nucleotides are TGTGCCAGCAGCTTAGTTGGGGGGGGCTTTTCCTACAATGAGCAGTTCTTC. This translates into CASSLVGGGFSYNEQFF.

J is TRBJ2-3 and V is TRBV7-8, with 10 bases lining up with TRBD2. The trim removed 4 bases at V and 5 bases at J, leaving 6 bases unmatched. This CDR3 region has 15 residues. Germline lookup yields CDR1 SGHVS and CDR2 FQNEAQ. The CDR3 nucleotides are TGTGCCAGCAGCTCCCTAGCGGGAGCGGTAGATACGCAGTATTTT. Amino acids: CASSSLAGAVDTQYF.

The J gene is TRBJ2-7, the V gene TRBV18, with a weak D call TRBD1 (7 bases). Germline V gives CDR1 KGHSH, CDR2 LQKENI. Trimming pared 5 bases from V and 3 bases from J, leaving 23 bases between. This CDR3 is built from 17 residues. CDR3 DNA: TGTGCCAGCTCATACAACACCCTTGGAGGGGGCGGCTACGAGCAGTACTTC. Encoded protein: CASSYNTLGGGGYEQYF.

The chain has TRBV2 and TRBJ2-7; D is possibly TRBD1 (5 bases). This CDR3 contains 20 residues. The V end was cut by 0 bases, the J end by 5 bases, with 29 bases between. CDR1 and CDR2 from the germline V gene are SNHLY and FYNNEI. CDR3 DNA: TGTGCCAGCAGTGAAGCGCCAGCAGGGCCCCGCAGTGCAGGTCTCGACGAGCAGTACTTC. Encoded protein: CASSEAPAGPRSAGLDEQYF.

There are a few counts of this clone. Other DNA sequences in this sample translate to the same CDR3. This chain joins TRBV6-1 and TRBJ2-1, with 14 bases that match TRBD2. The ends lost 8 bases at V and 7 bases at J; junction bases unmatched: 22. CDR3 length: 20 amino acids. Germline lookup yields CDR1 MNHNS and CDR2 SASEGT. DNA for the CDR3: TGTGCCAGCGGGGAAGTCGGGACTAGCGGGAGTAACGTTCGGGGGAATGAGCAGTTCTTC. Protein: CASGEVGTSGSNVRGNEQFF.